Listed below are T cell receptor beta chains from one sample, sequenced in a study of long-term antiretroviral therapy in people with HIV. Profiling relied on immunoSEQ multiplex PCR, and the TCRdb table lists in-frame clones only, not all of them. The data contain about 48,000 clones, about 88% of them singletons. The source material was unsorted PBMCs, sampled 0.8 years after starting antiretroviral therapy. The receptors were gathered from a woman aged 18-35 years with HIV. The CDR3 runs from the conserved cysteine through the conserved F or W. D genes are given only for firm matches. Clone sizes are given selectively: once, few, many, or a class where the clone is expanded.

TRBJ2-2 | NA | NA | TRBV6-4 | TGTGCCAGCAGTGAGGAGGACCCCCCCACCGGGGAGCTGTTTTTT | CASSEEDPPTGELFF
TRBJ2-7 | NA | NA | TRBV4-3 | TGCGCCAGCAGCCAAGAGCCGTACCCCACCTCCTACGAGCAGTACTTC | CASSQEPYPTSYEQYF
TRBJ1-5 | NA | TRBD1 | TRBV29-1 | TGCAACGTACTAGGGCTGACAGGGGATAGCAATCAGCCCCAGCATTTT | CNVLGLTGDSNQPQHF
TRBJ1-4 | NA | TRBD1 | TRBV7-2 | TGTGCCAGCAAGCCCAGGCAGGGGGGTGAAAAACTGTTTTTT | CASKPRQGGEKLFF
TRBJ2-1 | NA | TRBD2 | TRBV4-3 | TGCGCCAGCAGCCGGGGGGGGACCAATGAGCAGTTCTTC | CASSRGGTNEQFF
TRBJ1-2 | NA | NA | TRBV25-1 | TGTGCCAGCAGTGAATATGGTCCAGGGAAGTATGGCTACACCTTC | CASSEYGPGKYGYTF
TRBJ2-1 | few | TRBD2 | TRBV7-3 | TGTGCCAGCAGCTTAACCGGGGGGTACAATGAGCAGTTCTTC | CASSLTGGYNEQFF
TRBJ2-2 | NA | NA | TRBV5-1 | TGCGCCAGCAGCAGAAGGGTTCGAACCGGGGAGCTGTTTTTT | CASSRRVRTGELFF
TRBJ2-7 | NA | NA | TRBV7-9 | TGTGCCAGCTCCGAGGAATCCTCCTACGAGCAGTACTTC | CASSEESSYEQYF
TRBJ2-3 | NA | NA | TRBV9 | TGTGCCAGCTCCAGGGGGGGAGCTAGCACAGATACGCAGTATTTT | CASSRGGASTDTQYF
TRBJ2-3 | NA | NA | TRBV6-5 | TGTGCCAGCAGTTACTCCCGTGAGCACGGCACAGATACGCAGTATTTT | CASSYSREHGTDTQYF
TRBJ2-2 | NA | TRBD2 | TRBV7-3 | TGTGCCAGCAGCCCACTAGCGGGAGAGACCGGGGAGCTGTTTTTT | CASSPLAGETGELFF
TRBJ2-7 | NA | TRBD2 | TRBV7-2 | TGTGCCAGCAGCTTAAGCGGGGAGAGCTCCTACGAGCAGTACTTC | CASSLSGESSYEQYF
TRBJ1-2 | NA | TRBD1 | TRBV27 | TGTGCCAGCAGTTTTGGCAGGGGGCTCCCAAACTATGGCTACACCTTC | CASSFGRGLPNYGYTF
TRBJ2-7 | NA | NA | TRBV19 | TGTGCCAGTAGTCCGGGAACCTATTACGAGCAGTACTTC | CASSPGTYYEQYF
TRBJ1-1 | NA | NA | TRBV19 | TGTGCCAGTAGTATAGGAGCAGGGTACACTGAAGCTTTCTTT | CASSIGAGYTEAFF
TRBJ2-7 | NA | TRBD2 | TRBV2 | TGTGCCAGCAGTCCAACGGGGTTGAGCGGGGTTTGGGGTGAGCAGTACTTC | CASSPTGLSGVWGEQYF
TRBJ2-7 | NA | TRBD2 | TRBV7-6 | TGTGCCAGCAGCGCCGGACTAGCGGGAGAAGAGTACGAGCAGTACTTC | CASSAGLAGEEYEQYF
TRBJ2-7 | NA | NA | TRBV7-8 | TGTGCCAGCAGGCGGACCAGACAATCCTACGAGCAGTACTTC | CASRRTRQSYEQYF
TRBJ2-5 | NA | NA | TRBV9 | TGTGCCAGCAGCGTAGCCCTAGCGATCCAAGAGACCCAGTACTTC | CASSVALAIQETQYF
TRBJ2-7 | once | TRBD1 | TRBV10-3 | TGTGCCATCAGTGAGTCGACAGGGGCTTTCATCGAGCAGTACTTC | CAISESTGAFIEQYF
TRBJ1-4 | NA | NA | TRBV7-9 | TGTGCCAGCAGCTCACAGGAGGGGAATGAAAAACTGTTTTTT | CASSSQEGNEKLFF
TRBJ2-5 | few | TRBD2 | TRBV19 | TGTGCCAGTCGGACTAGCGCCGGCCAAGAGACCCAGTACTTC | CASRTSAGQETQYF
TRBJ1-1 | NA | NA | TRBV4-3 | TGCGCCAGCAGCCAAGAGACTGGAACGGCTGAAGCTTTCTTT | CASSQETGTAEAFF
TRBJ1-2 | NA | NA | TRBV27 | TGTGCCAGCAGTTTAGGCCAGGGCACCATCAACTATGGCTACACCTTC | CASSLGQGTINYGYTF
TRBJ2-7 | NA | TRBD2 | TRBV19 | TGTGCCAGTACGTCCGGCGGGAGGACCTACGAGCAGTACTTC | CASTSGGRTYEQYF
TRBJ2-6 | NA | NA | TRBV7-9 | TGTGCCAGCGGGAGGAGCTCTGGGGCCAACGTCCTGACTTTC | CASGRSSGANVLTF
TRBJ1-2 | NA | NA | TRBV5-4 | TGTGCCAGCAGCCTGGACAGCCCATCCGCTAACTATGGCTACACCTTC | CASSLDSPSANYGYTF
TRBJ1-6 | once | TRBD1 | TRBV10-3 | TGTGCCATCGGGACAGGCGATTCACCCCTCCACTTT | CAIGTGDSPLHF
TRBJ2-7 | NA | NA | TRBV4-1 | TGCGCCAGCAGCCAAGATCAGGTTGGCTACGAGCAGTACTTC | CASSQDQVGYEQYF